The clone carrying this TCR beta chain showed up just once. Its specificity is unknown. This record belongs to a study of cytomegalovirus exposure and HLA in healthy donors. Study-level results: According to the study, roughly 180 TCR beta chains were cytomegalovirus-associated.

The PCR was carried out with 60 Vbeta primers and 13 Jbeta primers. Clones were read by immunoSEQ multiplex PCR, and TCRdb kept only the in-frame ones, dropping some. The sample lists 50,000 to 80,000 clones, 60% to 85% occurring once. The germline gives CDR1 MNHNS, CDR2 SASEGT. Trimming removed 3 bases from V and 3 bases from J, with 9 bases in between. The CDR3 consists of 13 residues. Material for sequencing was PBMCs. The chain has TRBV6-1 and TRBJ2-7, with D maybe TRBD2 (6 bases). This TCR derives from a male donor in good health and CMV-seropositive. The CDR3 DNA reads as TGTGCCAGCAGTGAGGGACTCAACTACGAGCAGTACTTC. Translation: CASSEGLNYEQYF.